This paragraph reports one TCR beta chain. This sample was included in a study of blood T cells in healthy people across ages. After removal of 7 bases from V and 3 bases from J, the junction contained 7 bases not matched to a gene. Germline assignment: CDR1 SNHLY and CDR2 FYNNEI. The CDR3 runs to 14 residues. It was with a sample-barcoded 5' primer and a J-beta primer mix that a second PCR of roughly 6 to 12 cycles was run. TCRdb called the 5' RACE reads again in MiXCR, with one record for every CDR3 protein. The sample shows 1.5 million to 2 million distinct CDR3 sequences, 28% of them seen only once.

The TCR originated in a woman in her 30s in good health. Source material: blood. The J gene is TRBJ1-1, the V gene TRBV2; TRBD1 aligns across 8 bases. This chain's CDR3 is CASTTETGDTEAFF. The CDR3 DNA is TGTGCCAGCACTACTGAGACAGGGGACACTGAAGCTTTCTTT.